This T cell receptor (beta chain) came from a study of immune evolution from preneoplasia to lung adenocarcinoma. Notes on the study in general: Later-stage lesions appeared to have more T cells, more diversity, less clonality. Compared with EGFR-mutant or double wild-type lesions, KRAS-mutant nodules were more clonal.

Sequencing used immunoSEQ multiplex PCR; TCRdb keeps in-frame clones, though not all of them. The table includes 5,000 or so clones, roughly 90% detected once. The V end lost 0 bases, the J end lost 1 base, and 6 bases lay between the germline ends. CDR1 is GTSNPN, CDR2 SVGIG, per germline (reference sequence). The CDR3 has 13 residues. Notes on this clone: Its antigen is not known.

The clonotype was recovered from a person aged 50 to 59 with lung adenocarcinoma. The chain uses TRBV30 and TRBJ1-1; D gene ambiguous. Material for sequencing was FFPE invasive lung adenocarcinoma tissue. The CDR3 sequence is CAWSVQRNTEAFF. The CDR3 bases are TGTGCCTGGAGTGTACAAAGGAACACTGAAGCTTTCTTT.